The present TCR beta chain was sequenced within a study of shared clonotypes between healthy human individuals. General study findings and limits: Sorted-subset samples were not fully sequenced, rarefaction indicated.

The CDR3 contains 14 residues. The V end lost 4 bases, the J end lost 0 bases, and 8 bases lay between the germline ends. CDR1 and CDR2 (germline): SGHRS, YFSETQ. Only in-frame clones appear in the TCRdb table, and some are missing; sequencing was by immunoSEQ multiplex PCR. Of 550,000 to 800,000 clones listed, about nine tenths are singletons. Of note for this clone: The antigen is undetermined. Within the sample, other DNA sequences also encode this same CDR3.

The J gene is TRBJ2-1, the V gene TRBV5-1; D not certain. The clonotype was recovered from a man aged 18 to 30 in good health. Some clones in this sample may be carry-over from other donors' samples. The sample consisted of memory CD8+ T cells from PBMCs. Sample subset: CD45RO+ cells pooled with CCR7-negative TemRA cells. This CDR3 reads CASSPPSSYNEQFF. The CDR3 coding sequence is TGCGCCAGCAGCCCGCCTAGCTCCTACAATGAGCAGTTCTTC.